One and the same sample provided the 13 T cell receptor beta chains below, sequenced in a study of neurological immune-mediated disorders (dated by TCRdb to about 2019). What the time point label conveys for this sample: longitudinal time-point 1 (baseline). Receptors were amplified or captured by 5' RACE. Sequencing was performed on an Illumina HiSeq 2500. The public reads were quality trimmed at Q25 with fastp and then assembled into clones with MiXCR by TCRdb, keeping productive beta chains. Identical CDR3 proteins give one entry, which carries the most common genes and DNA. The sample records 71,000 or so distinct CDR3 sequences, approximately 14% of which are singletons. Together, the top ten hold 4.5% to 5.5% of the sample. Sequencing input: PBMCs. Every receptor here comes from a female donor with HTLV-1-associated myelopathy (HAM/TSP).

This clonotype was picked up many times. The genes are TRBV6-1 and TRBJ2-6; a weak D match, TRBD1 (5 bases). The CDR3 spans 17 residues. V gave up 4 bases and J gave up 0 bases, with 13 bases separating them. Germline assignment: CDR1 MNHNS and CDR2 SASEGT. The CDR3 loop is CASSGRVPSSGANVLTF. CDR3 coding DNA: TGTGCCAGCAGTGGCAGGGTCCCGAGCTCTGGGGCCAACGTCCTGACTTTC.

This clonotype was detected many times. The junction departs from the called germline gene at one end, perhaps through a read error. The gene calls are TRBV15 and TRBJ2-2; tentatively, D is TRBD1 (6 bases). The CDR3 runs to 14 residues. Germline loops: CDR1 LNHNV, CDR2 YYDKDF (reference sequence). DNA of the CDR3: TGTGCTACCAGTCGACAGGAGAACACCGGGGAGCTGTTTTTT. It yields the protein CATSRQENTGELFF.

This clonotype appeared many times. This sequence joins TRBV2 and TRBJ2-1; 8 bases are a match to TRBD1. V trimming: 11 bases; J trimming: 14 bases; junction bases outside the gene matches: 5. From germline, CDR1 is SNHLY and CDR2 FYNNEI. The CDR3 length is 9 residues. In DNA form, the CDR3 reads TGTGCCGGCAAGACAGGGGAGTTCTTC. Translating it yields CAGKTGEFF.

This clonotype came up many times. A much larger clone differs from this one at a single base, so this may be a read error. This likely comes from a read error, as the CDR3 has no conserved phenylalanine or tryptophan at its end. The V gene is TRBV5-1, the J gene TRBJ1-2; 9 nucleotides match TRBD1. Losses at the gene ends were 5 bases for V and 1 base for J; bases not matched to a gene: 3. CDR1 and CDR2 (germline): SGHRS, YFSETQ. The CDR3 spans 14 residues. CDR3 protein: CASSRTGDNYGYTV. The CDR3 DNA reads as TGCGCCAGCAGTCGGACAGGGGATAACTATGGCTACACCGTC.

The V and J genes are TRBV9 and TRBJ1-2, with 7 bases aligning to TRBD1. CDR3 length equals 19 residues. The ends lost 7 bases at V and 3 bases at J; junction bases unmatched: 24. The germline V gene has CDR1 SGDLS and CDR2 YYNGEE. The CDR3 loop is CASALGRGTGDFLHYGYTF. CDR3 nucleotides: TGTGCCAGCGCCCTGGGGAGGGGAACAGGGGATTTTCTCCACTATGGCTACACCTTC. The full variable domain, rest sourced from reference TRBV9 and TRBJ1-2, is DSGVTQTPKHLITATGQRVTLRCSPRSGDLSVYWYQQSLDQGLQFLIQYYNGEERAKGNILERFSAQQFPDLHSELNLSSLELGDSALYFCASALGRGTGDFLHYGYTFGSGTRLTVV.

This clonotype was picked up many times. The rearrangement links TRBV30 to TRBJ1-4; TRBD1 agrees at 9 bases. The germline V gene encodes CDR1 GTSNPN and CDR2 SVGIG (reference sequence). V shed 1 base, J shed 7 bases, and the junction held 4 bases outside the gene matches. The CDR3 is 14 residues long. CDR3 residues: CAWSGTGVIEKLFF. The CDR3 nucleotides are TGTGCCTGGAGTGGGACAGGGGTGATTGAAAAACTGTTTTTT.

CDR3 amino acids: CASSPDPPDRAKAFF. The CDR3 coding sequence is TGTGCCAGCAGCCCCGACCCTCCGGACAGGGCAAAAGCTTTCTTT. The chain links TRBV7-9 to TRBJ1-1; 8 bases are a match to TRBD1. The germline V gene encodes CDR1 SEHNR and CDR2 FQNEAQ (reference sequence). Trimming removed 5 bases from V and 9 bases from J; junction bases left unmatched: 14. CDR3 length: 15 amino acids.

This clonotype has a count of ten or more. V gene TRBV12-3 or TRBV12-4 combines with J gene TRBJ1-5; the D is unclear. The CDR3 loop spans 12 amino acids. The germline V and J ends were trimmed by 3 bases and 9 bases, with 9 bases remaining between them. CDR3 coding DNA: TGTGCCAGCAGTTTGGCGGTGGGGCCCCAGCATTTT. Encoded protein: CASSLAVGPQHF.

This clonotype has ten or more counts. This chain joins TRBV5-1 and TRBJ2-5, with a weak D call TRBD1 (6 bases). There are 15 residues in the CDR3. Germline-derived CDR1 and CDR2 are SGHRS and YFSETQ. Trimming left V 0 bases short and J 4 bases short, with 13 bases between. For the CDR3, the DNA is TGCGCCAGCAGCTTGGATCGTGTAGGGGGAGAGACCCAGTACTTC. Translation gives CASSLDRVGGETQYF. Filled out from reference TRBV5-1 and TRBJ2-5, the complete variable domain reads KAGVTQTPRYLIKTRGQQVTLSCSPISGHRSVSWYQQTPGQGLQFLFEYFSETQRNKGNFPGRFSGRQFSNSRSEMNVSTLELGDSALYLCASSLDRVGGETQYFGPGTRLLVL.

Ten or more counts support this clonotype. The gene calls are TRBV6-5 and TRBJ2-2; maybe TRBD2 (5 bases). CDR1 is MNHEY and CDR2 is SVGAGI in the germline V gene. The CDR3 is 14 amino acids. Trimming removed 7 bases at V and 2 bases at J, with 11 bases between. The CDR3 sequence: CASMPGRNTGELFF. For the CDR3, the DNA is TGTGCCAGCATGCCGGGAAGAAACACCGGGGAGCTGTTTTTT.

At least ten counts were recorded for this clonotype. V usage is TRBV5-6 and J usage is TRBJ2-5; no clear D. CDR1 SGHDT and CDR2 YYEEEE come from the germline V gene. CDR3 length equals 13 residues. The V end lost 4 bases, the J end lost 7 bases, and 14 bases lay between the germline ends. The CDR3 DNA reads TGTGCCAGCAGCCTACTGGAAGCTGGGACCCAGTACTTC. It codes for CASSLLEAGTQYF.

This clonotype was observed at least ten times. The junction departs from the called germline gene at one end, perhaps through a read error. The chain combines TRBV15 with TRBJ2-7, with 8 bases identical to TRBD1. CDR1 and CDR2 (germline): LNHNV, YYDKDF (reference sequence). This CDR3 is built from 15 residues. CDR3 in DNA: TGTGCTACCAGCAGAGACAGGGGCGGACCCTACGAGCAGTACTTC. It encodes CATSRDRGGPYEQYF.

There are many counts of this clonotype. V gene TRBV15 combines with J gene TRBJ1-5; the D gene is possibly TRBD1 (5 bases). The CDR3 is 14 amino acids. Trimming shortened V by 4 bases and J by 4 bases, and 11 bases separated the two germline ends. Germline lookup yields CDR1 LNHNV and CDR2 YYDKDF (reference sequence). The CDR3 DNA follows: TGTGCCACCAGCACCCTGGGGGTTAATCAGCCCCAGCATTTT. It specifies CATSTLGVNQPQHF.